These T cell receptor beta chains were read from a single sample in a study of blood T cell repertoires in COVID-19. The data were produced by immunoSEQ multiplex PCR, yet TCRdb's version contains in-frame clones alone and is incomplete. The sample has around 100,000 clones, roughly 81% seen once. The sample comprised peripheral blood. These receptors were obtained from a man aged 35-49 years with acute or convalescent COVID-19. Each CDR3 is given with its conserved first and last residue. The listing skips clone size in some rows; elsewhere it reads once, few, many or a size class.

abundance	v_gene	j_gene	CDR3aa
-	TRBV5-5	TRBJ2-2	CASSDSGTSGFTGELFF
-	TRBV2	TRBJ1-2	CASSEVAALIGYTF
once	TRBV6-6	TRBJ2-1	CASSSAGTGTNEQFF
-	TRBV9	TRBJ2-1	CASSSGGGHNEQFF
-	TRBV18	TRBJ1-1	CASSPQGRTEAFF
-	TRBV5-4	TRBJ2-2	CASSFELAVNTGELFF
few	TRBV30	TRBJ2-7	CAWRQSGTTYEQYF
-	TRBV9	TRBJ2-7	CASSPKPGLPSEQYF
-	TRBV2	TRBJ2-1	CALTTDGPGMNEQFF
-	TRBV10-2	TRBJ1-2	CASSESRHYGYTF
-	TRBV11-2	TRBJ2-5	CASSLDRPQETQYF
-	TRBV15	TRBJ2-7	CATSRSQRDSPYEQYF
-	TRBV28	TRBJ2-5	CASSLGQGFGETQYF
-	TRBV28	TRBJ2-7	CASSPGGRYEQYF
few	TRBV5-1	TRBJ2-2	CASSTLTGAGELFF
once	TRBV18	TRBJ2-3	CASSPGHYTDTQYF
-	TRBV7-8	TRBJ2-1	CASSLTRFLYNEQFF
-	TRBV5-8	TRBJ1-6	CASSLDRGRGPLHF
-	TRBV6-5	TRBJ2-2	CASSPQLGGTGELFF
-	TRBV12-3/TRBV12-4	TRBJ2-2	CAITRGRTGELFF
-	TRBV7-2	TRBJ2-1	CASSAPGLAGGNEQFF
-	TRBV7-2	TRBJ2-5	CASSLGGGARKTQYF
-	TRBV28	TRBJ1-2	CASSPWAGFYGYTF
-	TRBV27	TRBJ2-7	CASRKLGRAYEQYF
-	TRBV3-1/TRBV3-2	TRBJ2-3	CARTGTSGLADTQYF
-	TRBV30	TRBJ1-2	CAWSLQAGGYTF
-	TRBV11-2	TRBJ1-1	CASSLVGQTEAFF
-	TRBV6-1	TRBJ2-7	CASSEVAGGYEQYF
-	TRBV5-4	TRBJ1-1	CASSLVQETEAFF
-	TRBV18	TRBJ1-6	CASSDRDNSPLHF
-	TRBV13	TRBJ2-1	CASSRRPGGQFF
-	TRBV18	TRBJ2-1	CASSPDAGTGNEQFF
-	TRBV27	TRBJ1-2	CASSEGASYNYGYTF
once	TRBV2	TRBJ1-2	CASSPRDRGLNGYTF
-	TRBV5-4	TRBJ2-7	CASSLWETEQYF
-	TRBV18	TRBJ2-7	CASSSLGGEGEQYF
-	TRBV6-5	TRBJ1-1	CASRPSRQGGTEAFF
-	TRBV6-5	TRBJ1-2	CASRPGTGSRGGYTF
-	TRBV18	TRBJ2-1	CASSPIALRGNEQFF
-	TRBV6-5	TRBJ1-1	CASRRQGWTEAFF
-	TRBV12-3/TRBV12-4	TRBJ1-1	CASSEVFTEAFF
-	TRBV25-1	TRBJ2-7	CASSPSGQGHEQYF
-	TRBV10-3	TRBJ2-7	CAISEPGQPGTHEQYF
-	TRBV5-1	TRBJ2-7	CASSLALAGIYEQYF
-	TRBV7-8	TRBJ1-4	CASSPTGLGEKLFF
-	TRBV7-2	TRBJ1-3	CASSPAGSGNTIYF
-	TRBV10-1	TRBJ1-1	CASSPGGVNTEAFF
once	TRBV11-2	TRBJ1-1	CASSTTGRTEAFF
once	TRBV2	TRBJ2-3	CASRTSAGRAADTQYF
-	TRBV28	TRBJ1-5	CASSPTQGSNQPQHF
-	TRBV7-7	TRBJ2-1	CASSPSGTSGRREQFF
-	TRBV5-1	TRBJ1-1	CASNPARGPAVRNTEAFF
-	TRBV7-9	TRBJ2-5	CASSPPPHRDRGQETQYF
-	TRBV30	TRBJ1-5	CAWSINSNQPQHF
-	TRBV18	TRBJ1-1	CASSPEGAPMNTEAFF
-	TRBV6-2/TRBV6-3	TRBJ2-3	CASSYRGGGTDTQYF
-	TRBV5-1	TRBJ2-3	CASSSGDAADTQYF
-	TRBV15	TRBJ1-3	CATSRSLTGSGNTIYF
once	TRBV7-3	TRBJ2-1	CASSLSGVQFF
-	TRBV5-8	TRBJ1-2	CASSLPGTGQGYTF